These 5 T cell receptor beta chains were all obtained from the same sample, sequenced in a study of T cells after somatic rescue of genetic block. Data came from immunoSEQ multiplex PCR; TCRdb stores just in-frame clones and leaves some out. The sample yields 55,000 or so clones, approximately 96% seen once. The sequenced sample consisted of peripheral blood mononuclear cells (PBMCs). The receptors were gathered from a child less than two years old.

The gene calls are TRBV5-1 and TRBJ2-1; 10 nucleotides agree with TRBD2. The germline CDR1 and CDR2 sequences are SGHRS and YFSETQ. The J segment lost 5 bases and the V segment lost 2 bases, leaving 1 base of the junction unmatched. The length of the CDR3 is 14 residues. The CDR3 bases are TGCGCCAGCAGCTTAGCGGGAGGGAACAATGAGCAGTTCTTC. Encoded protein: CASSLAGGNNEQFF.

The chain employs TRBV5-5 and TRBJ2-1; the match to TRBD2 covers 8 bases. The CDR3 covers 15 residues. The germline CDR1 and CDR2 sequences are SGHKS and YYEKEE (reference sequence). V gave up 2 bases and J gave up 0 bases; unmatched junction bases: 1. CDR3 in amino acids: CASSFLAGSYNEQFF. As DNA, the CDR3 is TGTGCCAGCAGCTTTCTAGCGGGCTCCTACAATGAGCAGTTCTTC.

The CDR3 region has the DNA TGTGCTAGTGGTTTTTTTCCGGATACGCAGTATTTT. This gives the protein CASGFFPDTQYF. This chain uses TRBV12-5 with TRBJ2-3; D remains ambiguous. Germline CDR1 LGHNT, CDR2 FRNRAP. Trimming removed 3 bases at V and 6 bases at J, with 7 bases between. There are 12 residues in the CDR3.

The V gene is TRBV27, the J gene TRBJ1-5; D gene uncertain. This CDR3 has 17 residues. Trimming pared 5 bases from V and 1 base from J, leaving 18 bases between. Germline loops: CDR1 MNHEY, CDR2 SMNVEV (reference sequence). As DNA, the CDR3 is TGTGCCAGCAGTCTTAACGGACGCCAATCGAGCAATCAGCCCCAGCATTTT. It is translated as CASSLNGRQSSNQPQHF.

The chain is built from TRBV19 and TRBJ2-7; 15 nucleotides match TRBD2. Germline assignment: CDR1 LNHDA and CDR2 SQIVND (reference sequence). This CDR3 contains 15 residues. Trimming cost V 3 bases and J 6 bases; bases outside gene matches: 3. CDR3 region: CASSIGLAGGSEQYF. The CDR3 DNA follows: TGTGCCAGTAGTATCGGACTAGCGGGAGGGAGCGAGCAGTACTTC.